This T cell receptor beta chain was captured by sequencing in a study of shared clonotypes between healthy human individuals (dated by TCRdb to 2018 to 2021). Background for the entire study: The cohort comprised a couple of women and a few men aged 18 to 49 years. Each donor's leukapheresis produced roughly between about 0.8 and 10 billion PBMCs. Different laboratories and diverse techniques were used to prepare libraries and sequence TCR repertoires, to increase sequencing depth and limit assay-specific biases. For each donor, CD4 naive and CD4 memory were each given three plates, CD8 naive was given two plates, and CD8 memory was given one plate. To estimate repertoire size and how much clonotypes are shared between individuals, the study performed deep sequencing of blood TCR repertoires from roughly five healthy adults.

With regard to this clone: Its cognate antigen has yet to be identified. It has no much larger one-base neighbor in the sample; base qualities were not kept.

From the germline V gene (reference sequence), CDR1 is GTSNPN and CDR2 is SVGIG. V is pruned by 4 bases and J by 2 bases, leaving 7 bases of the junction without a gene match. The CDR3 spans 14 residues, from the cysteine through the phenylalanine. Only the CDR3 region is kept as DNA, spanning 42 bases read in frame from base 1. Overall study results and their limits: Compared with non-shared clonotypes, the clonotypes found in all four sorted-subset donors had higher generation probabilities. The genetic and exposure-history diversity represented was limited by the small number of donors. Across four donors, approximately 5% of naive CD4, 3.5% of naive CD8, 2.3% of memory CD4, and 0.4% of memory CD8 clonotypes were shared. Sampling was restricted to blood, and TCR repertoires in tissue are likely to differ from TCR repertoires in blood. Based on pairwise subsampling, the degree of clonotype sharing among donors was expected to be affected by sequencing depth. Incomplete sequencing was indicated by rarefaction of sorted-subset datasets, despite the large sequencing depth. Estimated clonotype richness was generally larger for naive than for memory subsets.

Using the deep immunoSEQ assay, multiplex PCR amplified TCR CDR3 regions from genomic DNA. Extracted genomic DNA from each cell subset was distributed evenly across all wells of several immunoSEQ 96-well plates, and each plate was treated as a replicate. For sorted subsets, roughly 200 ng of genomic DNA, equivalent to 25,000 to 30,000 T cell genomes, went into each replicate PCR. Purified libraries were measured with a Qubit 3.0 fluorometer, size-checked on a Bioanalyzer 2100, and measured again with the KAPA Library Quantification kit. Every immunoSEQ 96-well plate was sequenced on a separate single-read 150-cycle Illumina NextSeq 550 flow cell. As for the original processing: Because the immunoSEQ output held only junctional sequences and lacked quality scores, the filtering could not match the filtering applied to full-length reads. To assign V/J genes and CDR3, sequences were annotated against IMGT germline references using PyIR, a Python wrapper for IgBLAST v1.9. Reads with weak V/J assignments (E-value above 1e-6), missing CDR3, stop codons, out-of-frame junctions, or ambiguous translated residues were removed. A V3J clonotype was defined by an identical inferred V gene, J gene, and CDR3 amino acid sequence. Percentage overlap between repertoires was calculated by dividing the number of shared unique clonotypes by the size of the smaller repertoire. RTK rarefaction, the Chao1 estimator, and Recon v2.1 estimates of unobserved clonotypes were used to assess repertoire richness. OLGA was used to compute generation probabilities for all TCRbeta clonotypes that the gDNA method yielded from a few donors. TCRdb took this table from immuneACCESS and kept in-frame rearrangements with V and J called. Such tables lack part of the clones; where checked against another copy, unresolved V genes explain under half of the gap, and the rest is unexplained. From that table come the V and J calls and clone size; the DNA was used to work out D and trimming. For this sample there are some 2 million clones; 90% to 95% appear just once. The ten largest clones represent more than 0.1% of the sample.

The donors were healthy, HIV-negative adults with no recently reported acute infections or vaccinations. Every donor was a Caucasian adult residing in Nashville, Tennessee, USA. Magnetic negative selection was used to enrich CD4+ T cells, after which naive cells were positively selected on CD45RA and the negative fraction became the memory subset. Blood was collected by leukapheresis, and PBMCs were isolated by Ficoll-Histopaque density gradient centrifugation and then cryopreserved in liquid nitrogen vapor phase. Analytical flow cytometry was used to check the purity and quantity of each magnetically sorted T cell population. From each sorted fraction, genomic DNA was isolated and quantified by UV absorbance on a Nanodrop 2000c.

This clonotype originated in a man aged 18 to 30 in good health. The chain joins TRBV30 to TRBJ1-1, and 7 junctional nucleotides match TRBD1. Sequencing was done on a sample of naive CD4+ T cells sorted from blood. In the paper's terms, the cell subset or site label means: CD45RA+ positively selected. The CDR3 region: CAWKPGQHNTEAFF. The nucleotides are TGTGCCTGGAAACCGGGACAGCACAACACTGAAGCTTTCTTT.